Presented here are 5 T cell receptor beta chains from one specimen sequenced in a study of identical twins. One entry per CDR3 protein, called by TCRdb with MiXCR from the 5' RACE reads. The sample includes about 530,000 distinct CDR3 sequences, under 25% seen only once; the top ten take approximately 0.5%. The same sample was also used in a study of yellow fever vaccine responses in identical twins.

Sequenced sample: CD4+ T cells sorted from blood. The receptors were sampled from a woman between 18 and 29 years old in good health.

The V gene is TRBV12-3 or TRBV12-4, the J gene TRBJ1-2, with 9 bases fitting TRBD1. Unmatched junction bases numbered 17, after V lost 6 bases and J lost 3 bases. The CDR3 contains 18 residues. The CDR3 is CASSRRAGAGQGYYGYTF. For the CDR3, the DNA is TGTGCCAGCAGCCGTAGGGCAGGGGCGGGACAGGGATACTATGGCTACACCTTC.

The chain is built from TRBV7-9 and TRBJ2-1; 9 bases map to TRBD1. With 2 bases clipped from V and 10 bases from J, the junction kept 6 bases outside the gene matches. This CDR3 is built from 14 residues. CDR1 is SEHNR and CDR2 is FQNEAQ in the germline V gene (reference sequence). Here the CDR3 reads CASSLKAGQGEQFF. As DNA, the CDR3 is TGTGCCAGCAGCTTAAAAGCGGGACAGGGAGAGCAGTTCTTC.

This chain links TRBV6-5 with TRBJ1-6; tentatively, D is TRBD1 (6 bases). CDR1 and CDR2 (germline): MNHEY, SVGAGI. The germline V and J ends were trimmed by 4 bases and 2 bases, with 15 bases remaining between them. The CDR3 spans 17 residues. The CDR3 DNA follows: TGTGCCAGCAGTTCCTCAACGTGGGGGCCCTATAATTCACCCCTCCACTTT. Translating it yields CASSSSTWGPYNSPLHF.

The genes are TRBV15 and TRBJ2-4; the D gene is possibly TRBD2 (5 bases). With 4 bases removed from V and 0 bases from J, the gap between germline ends came to 10 bases. This CDR3 region has 15 residues. Germline V lookup: CDR1 LNHNV, CDR2 YYDKDF (reference sequence). The DNA of the CDR3 is TGTGCCACCAGCACCCTAGCAGGAGCCAAAAACATTCAGTACTTC. Its protein is CATSTLAGAKNIQYF.

V usage is TRBV6-6 and J usage is TRBJ1-3; D gene uncertain. Germline values: CDR1 MNHNY, CDR2 SVGAGI (reference sequence). The V gene lost 0 bases and the J gene lost 0 bases, with 6 bases spanning the gap. The CDR3 consists of 15 residues. CDR3 amino acids: CASSYSGYSGNTIYF. The CDR3 region has the DNA TGTGCCAGCAGTTACTCGGGTTACTCTGGAAACACCATATATTTT.